This TCR beta chain was identified in a study of shared clonotypes between healthy human individuals. The overall study: A couple of women and a few men aged 18 to 49 served as donors.

For this clone: Its target is not known.

Study results and limitations: Non-shared clonotypes had lower generation probabilities than clonotypes shared by all four sorted-subset donors. In several donors, around 4.5% of naive CD4 clonotypes appeared in common.

CD45RO-negative, CCR7-positively selected cells formed the naive CD8 fraction, excluding terminally differentiated effector memory CD45RA+ cells. In germline, CDR1 is MNHEY, CDR2 SMNVEV (reference sequence). This CDR3 has 16 amino acids. After removal of 4 bases from V and 2 bases from J, the junction contained 6 bases not matched to a gene. Sequencing was performed with immunoSEQ multiplex PCR; in TCRdb, only in-frame clones are kept and a portion is missing. Seen here are some 2 million clones, approximately 94% observed once, and the top ten hold under 1.5%. Sequenced material: naive CD8+ T cells sorted from blood. The receptor was derived from a young man in good health. The rearrangement links TRBV27 to TRBJ2-7; 12 nucleotides line up with TRBD1. CDR3 coding DNA: TGTGCCAGCAGTTCTCCGGGACAGGGGGCCGCCTACGAGCAGTACTTC. It is translated as CASSSPGQGAAYEQYF.